Here is one TCR beta chain with its context. Its antigen is still unknown. The germline gene is not matched at one end of the junction; a read error may be the cause. This record comes from a study of cytomegalovirus exposure and HLA in healthy donors. Looking at the study overall: Previous work identified 95 million to 140 million unique TCR beta sequences from 150 million to 200 million T cells. In terms of ancestry, the Caucasian-associated cluster contained around 79% of the roughly 400 genotyped donors.

The PCR used 60 Vbeta and 13 Jbeta primers. The protocol was immunoSEQ multiplex PCR, while the TCRdb copy is restricted to in-frame clones and leaves out a portion. The sample has roughly 120,000 clones, around 77% seen once. Findings of the study overall: It was likely that a cluster of highly shared sequence variants was a sequencing artifact. Productive status was seen about 87% or about 30% of the time for most TCR beta V segments in an earlier analysis.

The sample consisted of PBMCs. The receptor was isolated from a woman between 40 and 50 years old in good health and CMV-seropositive.

The DNA for the CDR3 is TGTGCCAGCAGCTTAGCCGTTGGGACAGGGCTTAATTTC. It codes for CASSLAVGTGLNF. J is TRBJ1-2 and V is TRBV11-2; 9 bases align to TRBD1. The CDR3 contains 13 residues. CDR1 SGHAT and CDR2 FQNNGV come from the germline V gene.